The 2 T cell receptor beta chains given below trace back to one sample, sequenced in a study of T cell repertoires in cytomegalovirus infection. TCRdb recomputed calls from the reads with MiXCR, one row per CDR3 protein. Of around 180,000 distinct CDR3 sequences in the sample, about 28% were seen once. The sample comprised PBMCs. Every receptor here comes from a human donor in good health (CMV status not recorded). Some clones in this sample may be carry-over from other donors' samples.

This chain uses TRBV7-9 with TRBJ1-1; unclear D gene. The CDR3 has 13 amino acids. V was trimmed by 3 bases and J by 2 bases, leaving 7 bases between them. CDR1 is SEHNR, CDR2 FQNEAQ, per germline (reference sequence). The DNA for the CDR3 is TGTGCCAGCAGCTTTAATAGTAACACTGAAGCTTTCTTT. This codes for CASSFNSNTEAFF.

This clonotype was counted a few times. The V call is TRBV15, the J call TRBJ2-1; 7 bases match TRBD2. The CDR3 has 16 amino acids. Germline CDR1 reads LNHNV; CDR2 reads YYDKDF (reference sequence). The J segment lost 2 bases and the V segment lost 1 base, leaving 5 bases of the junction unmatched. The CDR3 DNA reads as TGTGCCACCAGCAGAGGGGAGGGCTCTCCCTACAATGAGCAGTTCTTC. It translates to CATSRGEGSPYNEQFF.